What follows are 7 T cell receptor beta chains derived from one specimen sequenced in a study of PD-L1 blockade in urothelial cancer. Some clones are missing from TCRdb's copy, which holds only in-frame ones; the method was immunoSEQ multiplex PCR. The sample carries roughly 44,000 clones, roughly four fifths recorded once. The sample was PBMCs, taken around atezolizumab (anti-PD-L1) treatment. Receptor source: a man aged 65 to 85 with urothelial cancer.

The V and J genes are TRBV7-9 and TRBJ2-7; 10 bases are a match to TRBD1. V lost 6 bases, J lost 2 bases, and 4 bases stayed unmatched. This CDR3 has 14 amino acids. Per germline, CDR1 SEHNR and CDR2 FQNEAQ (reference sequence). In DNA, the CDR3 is TGTGCCAGCAGTTGGGGGACAGGGGCCTACGAGCAGTACTTC. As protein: CASSWGTGAYEQYF.

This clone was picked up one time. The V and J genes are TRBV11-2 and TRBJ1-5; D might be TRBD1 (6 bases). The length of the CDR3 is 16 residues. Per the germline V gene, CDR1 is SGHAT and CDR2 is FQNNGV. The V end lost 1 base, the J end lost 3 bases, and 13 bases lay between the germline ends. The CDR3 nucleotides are TGTGCCAGCAGCTTAGGGGTGGGACAAGACAATCAGCCCCAGCATTTT. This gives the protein CASSLGVGQDNQPQHF. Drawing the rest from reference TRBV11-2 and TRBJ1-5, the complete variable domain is EAGVAQSPRYKIIEKRQSVAFWCNPISGHATLYWYQQILGQGPKLLIQFQNNGVVDDSQLPKDRFSAERLKGVDSTLKIQPAKLEDSAVYLCASSLGVGQDNQPQHFGDGTRLSIL.

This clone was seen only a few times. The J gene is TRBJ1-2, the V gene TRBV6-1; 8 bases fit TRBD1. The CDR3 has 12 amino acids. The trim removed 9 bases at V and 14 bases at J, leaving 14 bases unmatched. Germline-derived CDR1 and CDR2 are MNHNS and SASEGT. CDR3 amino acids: CASIPGTGRGTF. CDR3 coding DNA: TGTGCCAGTATTCCCGGGACAGGCCGCGGAACCTTC.

The CDR3 DNA reads TGTGCCAGCAGCTTGGCCGGGCCCAAGGGGAATGAGCAGTTCTTC. Residues: CASSLAGPKGNEQFF. The J gene is TRBJ2-1, the V gene TRBV5-4; a possible D gene is TRBD1 (5 bases). Germline CDR1 is SGHNT and CDR2 is YYREEE (reference sequence). The V end lost 0 bases, the J end lost 7 bases, and 14 bases lay between the germline ends. The CDR3 covers 15 residues.

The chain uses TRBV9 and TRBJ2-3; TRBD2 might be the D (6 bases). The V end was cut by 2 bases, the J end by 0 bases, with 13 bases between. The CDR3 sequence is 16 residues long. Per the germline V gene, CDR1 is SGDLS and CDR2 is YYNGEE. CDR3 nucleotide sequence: TGTGCCAGCAGCGTTAGAAGGGACTTTAGCACAGATACGCAGTATTTT. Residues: CASSVRRDFSTDTQYF.

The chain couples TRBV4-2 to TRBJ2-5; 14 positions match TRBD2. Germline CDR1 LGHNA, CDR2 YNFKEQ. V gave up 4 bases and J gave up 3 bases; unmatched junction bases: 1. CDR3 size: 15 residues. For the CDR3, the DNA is TGTGCCAGCAGCCTGGGACTAGCGGGAGAAGAGACCCAGTACTTC. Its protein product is CASSLGLAGEETQYF.

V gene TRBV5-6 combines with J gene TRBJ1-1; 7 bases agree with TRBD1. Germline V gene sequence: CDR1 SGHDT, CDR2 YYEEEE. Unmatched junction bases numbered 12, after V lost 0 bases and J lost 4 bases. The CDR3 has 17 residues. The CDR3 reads CASSLGSGRGSVTEAFF. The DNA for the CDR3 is TGTGCCAGCAGCTTGGGGTCCGGCAGGGGGTCTGTCACTGAAGCTTTCTTT.